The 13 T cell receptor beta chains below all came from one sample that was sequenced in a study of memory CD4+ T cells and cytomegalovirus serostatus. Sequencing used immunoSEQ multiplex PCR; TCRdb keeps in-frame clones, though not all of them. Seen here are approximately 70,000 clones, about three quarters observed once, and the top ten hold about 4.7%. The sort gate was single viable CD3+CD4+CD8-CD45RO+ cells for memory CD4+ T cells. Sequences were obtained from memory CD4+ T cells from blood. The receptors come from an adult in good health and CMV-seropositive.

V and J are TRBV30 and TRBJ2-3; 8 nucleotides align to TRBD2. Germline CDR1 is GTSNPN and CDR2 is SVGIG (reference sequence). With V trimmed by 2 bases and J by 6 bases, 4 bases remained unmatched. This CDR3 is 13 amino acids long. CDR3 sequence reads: CAWSSGSVDTQYF. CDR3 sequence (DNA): TGTGCCTGGAGTAGCGGGAGCGTCGATACGCAGTATTTT.

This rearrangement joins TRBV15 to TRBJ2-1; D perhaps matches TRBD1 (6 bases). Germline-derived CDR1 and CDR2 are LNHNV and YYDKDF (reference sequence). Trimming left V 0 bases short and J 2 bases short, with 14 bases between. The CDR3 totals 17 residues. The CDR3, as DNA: TGTGCCACCAGCAGAGATCGTCAGGGGCTTCCCTACAATGAGCAGTTCTTC. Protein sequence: CATSRDRQGLPYNEQFF.

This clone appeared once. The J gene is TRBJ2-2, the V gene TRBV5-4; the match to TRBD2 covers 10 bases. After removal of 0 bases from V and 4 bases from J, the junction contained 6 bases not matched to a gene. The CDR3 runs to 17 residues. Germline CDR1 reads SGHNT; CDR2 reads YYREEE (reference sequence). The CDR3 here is CASSLGGLARSTGELFF. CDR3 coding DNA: TGTGCCAGCAGCTTGGGGGGACTAGCGAGGAGCACCGGGGAGCTGTTTTTT. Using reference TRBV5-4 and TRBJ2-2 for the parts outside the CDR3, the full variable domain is ETGVTQSPTHLIKTRGQQVTLRCSSQSGHNTVSWYQQALGQGPQFIFQYYREEENGRGNFPPRFSGLQFPNYSSELNVNALELDDSALYLCASSLGGLARSTGELFFGEGSRLTVL.

The CDR3 sequence is CASSQGTGELFF. Written as DNA, the CDR3 is TGTGCCAGCAGCCAGGGTACCGGGGAGCTGTTTTTT. The V and J genes are TRBV11-2 and TRBJ2-2; maybe TRBD1 (5 bases). The germline gives CDR1 SGHAT, CDR2 FQNNGV. Trimming left V 5 bases short and J 5 bases short, with 6 bases between. This CDR3 has 12 amino acids.

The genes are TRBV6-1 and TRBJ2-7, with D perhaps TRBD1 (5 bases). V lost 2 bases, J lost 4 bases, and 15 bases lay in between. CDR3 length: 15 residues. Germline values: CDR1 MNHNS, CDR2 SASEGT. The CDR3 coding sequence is TGTGCCAGCAGTGAACAGGGTACTGCGGTTTACGAGCAGTACTTC. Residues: CASSEQGTAVYEQYF.

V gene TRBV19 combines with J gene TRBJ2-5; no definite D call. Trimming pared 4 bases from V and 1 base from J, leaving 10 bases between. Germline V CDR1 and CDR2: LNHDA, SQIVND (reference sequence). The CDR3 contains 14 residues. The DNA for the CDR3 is TGTGCCAGTAGTAAAGGACGGGCCCAAGAGACCCAGTACTTC. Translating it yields CASSKGRAQETQYF.

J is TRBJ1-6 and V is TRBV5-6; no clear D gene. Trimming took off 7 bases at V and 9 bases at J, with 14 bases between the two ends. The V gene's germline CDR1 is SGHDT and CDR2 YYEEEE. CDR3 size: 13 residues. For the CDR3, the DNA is TGTGCCAGCGCTGGGCCGCCTATTTCACCCCTCCACTTT. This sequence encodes CASAGPPISPLHF.

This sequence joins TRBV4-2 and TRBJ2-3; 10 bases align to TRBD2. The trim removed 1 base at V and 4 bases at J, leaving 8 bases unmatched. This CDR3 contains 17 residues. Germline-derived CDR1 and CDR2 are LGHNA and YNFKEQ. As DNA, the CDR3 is TGTGCCAGCAGCCAAGTATCTTTCGGGACTAGCGCAGATACGCAGTATTTT. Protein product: CASSQVSFGTSADTQYF.

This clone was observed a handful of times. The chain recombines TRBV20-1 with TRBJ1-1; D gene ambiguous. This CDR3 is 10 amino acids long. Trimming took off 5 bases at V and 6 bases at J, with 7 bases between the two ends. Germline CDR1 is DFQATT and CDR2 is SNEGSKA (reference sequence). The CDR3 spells CSARPPEAFF. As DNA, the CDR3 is TGCAGTGCTCGCCCCCCTGAAGCTTTCTTT.

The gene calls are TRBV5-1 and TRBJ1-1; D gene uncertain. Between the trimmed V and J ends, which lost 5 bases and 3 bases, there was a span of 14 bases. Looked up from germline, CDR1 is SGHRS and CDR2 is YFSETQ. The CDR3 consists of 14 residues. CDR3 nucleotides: TGCGCCAGCAGTAACTTCCTTGGAGACACTGAAGCTTTCTTT. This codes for CASSNFLGDTEAFF. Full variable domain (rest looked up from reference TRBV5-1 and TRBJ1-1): KAGVTQTPRYLIKTRGQQVTLSCSPISGHRSVSWYQQTPGQGLQFLFEYFSETQRNKGNFPGRFSGRQFSNSRSEMNVSTLELGDSALYLCASSNFLGDTEAFFGQGTRLTVV.

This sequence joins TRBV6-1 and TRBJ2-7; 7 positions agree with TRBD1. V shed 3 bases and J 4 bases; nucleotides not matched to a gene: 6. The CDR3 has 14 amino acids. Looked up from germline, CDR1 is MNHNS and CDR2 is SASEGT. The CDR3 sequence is CASSDRGRGYEQYF. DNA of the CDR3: TGTGCCAGCAGTGATCGCGGCAGGGGGTACGAGCAGTACTTC.

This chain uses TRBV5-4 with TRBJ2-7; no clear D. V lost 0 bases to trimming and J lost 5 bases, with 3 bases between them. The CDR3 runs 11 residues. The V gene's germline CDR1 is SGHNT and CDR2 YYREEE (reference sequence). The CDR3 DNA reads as TGTGCCAGCAGCTTGGAGGACGAGCAGTACTTC. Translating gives CASSLEDEQYF.

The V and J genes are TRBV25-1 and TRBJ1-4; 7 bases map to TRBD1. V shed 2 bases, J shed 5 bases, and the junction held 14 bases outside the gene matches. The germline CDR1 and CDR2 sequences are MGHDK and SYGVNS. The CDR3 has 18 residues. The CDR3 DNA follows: TGTGCCAGCAGTGAAAGGGGCTTCCGGACAGGAGGGAATGAAAAACTGTTTTTT. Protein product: CASSERGFRTGGNEKLFF.